This T cell receptor beta chain was obtained from a study of Ad26.COV2.S vaccination and SARS-CoV-2 variants. Study results and caveats: Greater spike-specific TCR breadth was seen in vaccine recipients than in placebo recipients. Responses of T cells in total may have been underestimated by the TCR breadth and depth analyses.

Generated by immunoSEQ multiplex PCR, the TCRdb table keeps only in-frame clones and is missing some. The sample yields about 680,000 clones, roughly nine tenths seen once. Of note for this clone: The antigen remains unidentified.

The CDR3 consists of 13 residues. Trimming stripped 0 bases from V and 5 bases from J, with 8 bases between. The germline V gene has CDR1 SGDLS and CDR2 YYNGEE. The sample's treatment: around 19 received Ad26.COV2.S at low or high dose, single or two shots; about 5 received placebo; per-sample allocation not given. Day 63 after the first vaccine or placebo injection was the time point for sampling. The administered vaccine (an Ad26 vector) expressed Wuhan-strain SARS-CoV-2 spike. This TCR derives from a person aged 18-65 years who received the Ad26.COV2.S COVID-19 vaccine or a placebo. The rearrangement joins TRBV9 to TRBJ1-1; a weak D match, TRBD1 (5 bases). The sample consisted of peripheral blood, taken in a trial of Ad26.COV2.S vaccine versus placebo. CDR3: CASSVESGTEAFF. The CDR3 DNA is TGTGCCAGCAGCGTAGAGTCAGGGACTGAAGCTTTCTTT.